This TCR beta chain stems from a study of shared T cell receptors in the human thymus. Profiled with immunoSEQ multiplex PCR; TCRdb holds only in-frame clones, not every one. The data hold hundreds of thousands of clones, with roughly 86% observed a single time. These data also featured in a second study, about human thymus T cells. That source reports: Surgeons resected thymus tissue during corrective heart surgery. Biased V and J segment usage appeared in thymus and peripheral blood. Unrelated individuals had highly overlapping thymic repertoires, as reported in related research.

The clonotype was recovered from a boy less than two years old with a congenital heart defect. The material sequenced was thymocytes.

CDR3 in DNA: TGTGCCAGTCGGAGGGGGACAGGTCTATACGAGCAGTACTTC. This sequence encodes CASRRGTGLYEQYF. V usage is TRBV19 and J usage is TRBJ2-7, with 8 bases that match TRBD1. Germline trimming cut 8 bases from V and 4 bases from J; bases unmatched to any gene: 10. The CDR3 covers 14 residues. Germline CDR1 LNHDA, CDR2 SQIVND (reference sequence).